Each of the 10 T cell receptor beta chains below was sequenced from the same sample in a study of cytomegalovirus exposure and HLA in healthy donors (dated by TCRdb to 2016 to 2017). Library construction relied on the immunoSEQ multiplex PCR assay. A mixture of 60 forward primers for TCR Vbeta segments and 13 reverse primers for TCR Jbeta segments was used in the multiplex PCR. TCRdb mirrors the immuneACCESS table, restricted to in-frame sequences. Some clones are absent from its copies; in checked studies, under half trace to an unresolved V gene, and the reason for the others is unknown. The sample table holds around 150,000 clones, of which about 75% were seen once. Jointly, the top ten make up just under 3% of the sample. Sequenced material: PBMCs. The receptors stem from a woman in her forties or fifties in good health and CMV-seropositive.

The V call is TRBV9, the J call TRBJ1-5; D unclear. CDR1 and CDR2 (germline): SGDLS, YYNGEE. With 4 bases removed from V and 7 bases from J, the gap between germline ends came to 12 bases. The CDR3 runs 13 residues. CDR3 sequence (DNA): TGTGCCAGCAGCCCCCGGATGGGCCAGCCCCAGCATTTT. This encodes CASSPRMGQPQHF. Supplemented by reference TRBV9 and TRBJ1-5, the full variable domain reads DSGVTQTPKHLITATGQRVTLRCSPRSGDLSVYWYQQSLDQGLQFLIQYYNGEERAKGNILERFSAQQFPDLHSELNLSSLELGDSALYFCASSPRMGQPQHFGDGTRLSIL.

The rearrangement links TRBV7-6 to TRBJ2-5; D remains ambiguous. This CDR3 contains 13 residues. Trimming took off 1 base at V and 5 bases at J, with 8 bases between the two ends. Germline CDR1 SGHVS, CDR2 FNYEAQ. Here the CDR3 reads CASSLDGSETQYF. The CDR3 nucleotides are TGTGCCAGCAGCTTAGACGGTTCTGAGACCCAGTACTTC.

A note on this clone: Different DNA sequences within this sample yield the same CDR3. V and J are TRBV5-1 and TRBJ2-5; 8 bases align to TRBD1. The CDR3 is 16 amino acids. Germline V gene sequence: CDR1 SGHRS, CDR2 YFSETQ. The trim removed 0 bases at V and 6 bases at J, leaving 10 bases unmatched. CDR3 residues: CASSLGDRGMGKTQYF. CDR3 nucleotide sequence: TGCGCCAGCAGCTTGGGTGACAGGGGAATGGGAAAGACCCAGTACTTC.

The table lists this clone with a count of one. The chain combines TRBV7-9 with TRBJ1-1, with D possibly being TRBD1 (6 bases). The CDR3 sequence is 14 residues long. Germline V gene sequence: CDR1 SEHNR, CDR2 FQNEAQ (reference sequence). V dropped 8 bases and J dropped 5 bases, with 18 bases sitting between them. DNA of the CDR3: TGTGCCAGCGTTGGTCCCGTGAGGGGGACTGAAGCTTTCTTT. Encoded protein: CASVGPVRGTEAFF.

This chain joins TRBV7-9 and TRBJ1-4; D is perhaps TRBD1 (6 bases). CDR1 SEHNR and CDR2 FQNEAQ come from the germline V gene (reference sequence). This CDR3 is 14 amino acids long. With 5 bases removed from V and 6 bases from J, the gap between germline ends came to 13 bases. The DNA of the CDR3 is TGTGCCAGCAGCCGGACAGCGAGTGATGAAAAACTGTTTTTT. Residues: CASSRTASDEKLFF.

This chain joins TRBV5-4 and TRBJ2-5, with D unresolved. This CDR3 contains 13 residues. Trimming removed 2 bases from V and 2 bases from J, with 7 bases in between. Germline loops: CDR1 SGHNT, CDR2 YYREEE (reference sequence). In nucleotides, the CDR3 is TGTGCCAGCAGCTTTGGCGGACAAGAGACCCAGTACTTC. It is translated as CASSFGGQETQYF.

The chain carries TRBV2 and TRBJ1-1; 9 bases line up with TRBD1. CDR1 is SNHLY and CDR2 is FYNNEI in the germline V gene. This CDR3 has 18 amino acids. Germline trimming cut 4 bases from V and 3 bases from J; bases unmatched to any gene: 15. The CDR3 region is CASSGPARRDRDDTEAFF. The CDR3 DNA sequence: TGTGCCAGCAGTGGACCCGCCCGCCGGGACAGGGACGACACTGAAGCTTTCTTT.

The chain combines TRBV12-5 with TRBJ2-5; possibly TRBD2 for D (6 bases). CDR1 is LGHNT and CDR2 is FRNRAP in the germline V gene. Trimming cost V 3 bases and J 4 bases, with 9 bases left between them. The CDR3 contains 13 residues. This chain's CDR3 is CASGFGGGETQYF. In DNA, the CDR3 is TGTGCTAGTGGTTTCGGGGGAGGAGAGACCCAGTACTTC.

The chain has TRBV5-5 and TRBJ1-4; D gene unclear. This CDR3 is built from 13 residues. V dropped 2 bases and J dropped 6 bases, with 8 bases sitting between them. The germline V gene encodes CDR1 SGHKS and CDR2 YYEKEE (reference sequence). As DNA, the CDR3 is TGTGCCAGCAGCTTTAGAACGGATGAAAAACTGTTTTTT. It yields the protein CASSFRTDEKLFF.

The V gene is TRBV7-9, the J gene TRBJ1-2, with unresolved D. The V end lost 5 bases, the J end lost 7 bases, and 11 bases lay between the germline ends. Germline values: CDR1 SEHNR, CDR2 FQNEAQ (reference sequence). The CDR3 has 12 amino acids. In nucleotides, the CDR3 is TGTGCCAGCAGCGATACACGGGGTGGCTACACCTTC. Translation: CASSDTRGGYTF.